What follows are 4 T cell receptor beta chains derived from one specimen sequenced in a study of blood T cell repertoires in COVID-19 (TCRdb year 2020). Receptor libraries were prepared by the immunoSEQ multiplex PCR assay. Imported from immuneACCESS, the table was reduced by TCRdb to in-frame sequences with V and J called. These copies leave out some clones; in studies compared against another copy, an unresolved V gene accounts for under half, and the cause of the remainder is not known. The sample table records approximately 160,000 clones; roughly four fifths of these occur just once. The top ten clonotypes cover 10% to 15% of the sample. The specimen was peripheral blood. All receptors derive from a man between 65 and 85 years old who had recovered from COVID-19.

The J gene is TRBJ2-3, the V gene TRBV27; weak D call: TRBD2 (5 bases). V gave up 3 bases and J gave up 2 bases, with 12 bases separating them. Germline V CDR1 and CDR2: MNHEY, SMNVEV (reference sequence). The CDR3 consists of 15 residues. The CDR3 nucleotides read TGTGCCAGCAGTTTCCTCGGGATCTACACAGATACGCAGTATTTT. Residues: CASSFLGIYTDTQYF.

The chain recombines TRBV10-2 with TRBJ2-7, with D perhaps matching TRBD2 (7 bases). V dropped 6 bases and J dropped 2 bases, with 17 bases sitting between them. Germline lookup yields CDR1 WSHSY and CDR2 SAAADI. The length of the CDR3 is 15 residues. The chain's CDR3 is CASSQGGGTPYEQYF. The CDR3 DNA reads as TGCGCCAGCAGCCAAGGGGGGGGGACTCCCTACGAGCAGTACTTC.

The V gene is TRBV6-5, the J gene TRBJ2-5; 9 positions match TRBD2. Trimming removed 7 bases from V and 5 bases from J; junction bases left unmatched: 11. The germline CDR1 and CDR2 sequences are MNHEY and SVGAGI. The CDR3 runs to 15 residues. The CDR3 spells CASTSRASGMETQYF. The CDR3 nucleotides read TGTGCCAGCACCTCAAGGGCTAGCGGGATGGAGACCCAGTACTTC.

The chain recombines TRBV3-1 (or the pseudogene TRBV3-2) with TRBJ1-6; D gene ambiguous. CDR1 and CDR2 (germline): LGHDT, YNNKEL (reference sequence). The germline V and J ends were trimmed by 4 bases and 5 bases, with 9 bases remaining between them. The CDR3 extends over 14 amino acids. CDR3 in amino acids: CASSPESNNSPLHF. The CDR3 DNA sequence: TGTGCCAGCAGCCCCGAGAGCAATAATTCACCCCTCCACTTT.